A single sample gave rise to the 22 T cell receptor beta chains below, sequenced in a study of blood T cell repertoires in COVID-19 (dated by TCRdb to 2018 to 2021). To prepare the library, the immunoSEQ multiplex PCR assay was applied. What TCRdb holds here is the immuneACCESS table cut down to in-frame rearrangements. Part of the clones is not present; checked against another copy, under half of the missing clones reflect an unresolved V gene, and the others are unexplained. The sample table holds about 480,000 clones, of which 70% to 90% were seen once. The top ten clonotypes cover over 10% of the sample. The sample taken for sequencing was peripheral blood. The receptors shown here come from a woman aged 45 to 65 with COVID-19, enrolled during active disease.

The chain is built from TRBV29-1 and TRBJ2-2; 11 bases line up with TRBD2. Germline CDR1 and CDR2: SQVTM and ANQGSEA. Trimming took 3 bases from V and 6 from J; bases not matched to a gene: 6. The CDR3 runs 15 residues. The CDR3 nucleotides read TGCAGCGTTGACCCTAGCGGGGGGCGGGCCGGGGAGCTGTTTTTT. Amino acids: CSVDPSGGRAGELFF.

The rearrangement joins TRBV7-2 to TRBJ1-2; the D gene is possibly TRBD1 (5 bases). The CDR3 sequence is 14 residues long. V lost 4 bases and J 3 bases, leaving 12 bases between the germline ends. Germline V CDR1 and CDR2: SGHTA, FQGNSA. CDR3 in DNA: TGTGCCAGCAGCTCGAACAGACAGTACTATGGCTACACCTTC. This gives the protein CASSSNRQYYGYTF.

This clone was seen a handful of times. Here the CDR3 DNA reads TGCGCCAGCAGCCTTAGCGGGGGTGACGAGACCCAGTACTTC. Protein sequence: CASSLSGGDETQYF. This rearrangement joins TRBV5-1 to TRBJ2-5; 9 bases are a match to TRBD2. Germline V gives CDR1 SGHRS, CDR2 YFSETQ. J lost 5 bases, V lost 4 bases, and 6 bases had no gene match. The CDR3 is 14 residues long.

The rearrangement joins TRBV13 to TRBJ2-7; D gene unclear. Germline CDR1 is PRHDT and CDR2 is FYEKMQ (reference sequence). CDR3 length: 14 residues. V was clipped by 2 bases and J by 3 bases, with 11 bases between them. CDR3 sequence: CASSLSAVNYEQYF. The CDR3 region has the DNA TGTGCCAGCAGCTTATCCGCGGTAAACTACGAGCAGTACTTC. Complete variable domain (other parts from reference TRBV13 and TRBJ2-7): AAGVIQSPRHLIKEKRETATLKCYPIPRHDTVYWYQQGPGQDPQFLISFYEKMQSDKGSIPDRFSAQQFSDYHSELNMSSLELGDSALYFCASSLSAVNYEQYFGPGTRLTVT.

The rearrangement uses TRBV7-8 and TRBJ1-2; possible D gene TRBD1, 5 bases. CDR1 is SGHVS and CDR2 is FQNEAQ in the germline V gene. This CDR3 region has 16 residues. The V end was cut by 3 bases, the J end by 3 bases, with 17 bases between. CDR3 sequence: CASSFESYGADYGYTF. In DNA, the CDR3 is TGTGCCAGCAGCTTTGAATCTTATGGGGCCGACTATGGCTACACCTTC.

CDR3 amino acids: CASSPTDGQGGYTF. In nucleotides, the CDR3 is TGTGCCAGCAGCCCAACGGACGGACAGGGAGGCTACACCTTC. This rearrangement joins TRBV11-2 to TRBJ1-2, with TRBD1 matching 8 bases. This CDR3 spans 14 amino acids. V gave up 5 bases and J gave up 8 bases; unmatched junction bases: 10. The V gene's germline CDR1 is SGHAT and CDR2 FQNNGV.

This chain uses TRBV18 with TRBJ2-3; D is perhaps TRBD2 (6 bases). The V end lost 3 bases, the J end lost 2 bases, and 12 bases lay between the germline ends. The CDR3 covers 15 residues. Germline V gene data show CDR1 as KGHSH and CDR2 as LQKENI. The CDR3 DNA sequence: TGTGCCAGCTCACCTCGGGACTCCCCCACAGATACGCAGTATTTT. Its protein product is CASSPRDSPTDTQYF.

Points on this clone: Other DNA sequences in this specimen translate into the identical CDR3. The chain uses TRBV30 and TRBJ1-5; possible D gene TRBD1, 6 bases. The CDR3 sequence is 13 residues long. CDR1 is GTSNPN, CDR2 SVGIG, per germline (reference sequence). Trimming left V 2 bases short and J 7 bases short, with 12 bases between. Written as DNA, the CDR3 is TGTGCCTGGAGTTCAGGGGAGAGCCAGCCCCAGCATTTT. Translation: CAWSSGESQPQHF. Full variable domain (missing parts from reference TRBV30 and TRBJ1-5): SQTIHQWPATLVQPVGSPLSLECTVEGTSNPNLYWYRQAAGRGLQLLFYSVGIGQISSEVPQNLSASRPQDRQFILSSKKLLLSDSGFYLCAWSSGESQPQHFGDGTRLSIL.

The rearrangement joins TRBV5-8 to TRBJ2-3; D is possibly TRBD1 (5 bases). Trimming cost V 9 bases and J 1 base, with 9 bases left between them. Looked up from germline, CDR1 is SGHTS and CDR2 is YDEGEE. The CDR3 spans 12 residues. CDR3 nucleotides: TGTGCCATCGGCAGGGGCACAGATACGCAGTATTTT. It specifies CAIGRGTDTQYF.

This chain joins TRBV7-9 and TRBJ2-3, with 7 bases identical to TRBD1. After removal of 5 bases from V and 6 bases from J, the junction contained 8 bases not matched to a gene. CDR1 is SEHNR and CDR2 is FQNEAQ in the germline V gene (reference sequence). The CDR3 consists of 14 residues. CDR3 coding DNA: TGTGCCAGCAGCCCTCCGACAGGGTTGGATACGCAGTATTTT. Protein product: CASSPPTGLDTQYF.

In its sample, this clone was seen once. As DNA, the CDR3 is TGTGCCAGCAGCAGAAGGACTGGCGATTACGAGCAGTACTTC. This encodes CASSRRTGDYEQYF. The chain combines TRBV5-5 with TRBJ2-7, with TRBD2 as a possible D gene (5 bases). The V end was cut by 4 bases, the J end by 4 bases, with 15 bases between. Germline lookup yields CDR1 SGHKS and CDR2 YYEKEE (reference sequence). CDR3 length: 14 amino acids.

In regard to this clone: Additional DNA sequences in this sample encode the identical CDR3. The chain uses TRBV28 and TRBJ2-7, with 7 bases aligning to TRBD2. With V trimmed by 7 bases and J by 1 base, 4 bases remained unmatched. Germline V lookup: CDR1 MDHEN, CDR2 SYDVKM. The CDR3 loop spans 13 amino acids. CDR3 sequence reads: CASTLAVSYEQYF. The CDR3 DNA sequence: TGTGCCAGCACGCTAGCGGTTTCCTACGAGCAGTACTTC.

This chain links TRBV5-1 with TRBJ1-4; 8 positions agree with TRBD1. Germline V gene sequence: CDR1 SGHRS, CDR2 YFSETQ. J gave up 4 bases and V 1 base, and 6 bases lay outside the gene matches. CDR3 length: 16 residues. As DNA, the CDR3 is TGCGCCAGCAGCTTGTCCTCAGGGGGCTATAATGAAAAACTGTTTTTT. Its protein is CASSLSSGGYNEKLFF.

In the case of this clone: Other DNA sequences in this sample translate to the same CDR3. The chain is built from TRBV6-6 and TRBJ2-3, with TRBD2 identical over 10 bases. There are 16 residues in the CDR3. Germline V gives CDR1 MNHNY, CDR2 SVGAGI (reference sequence). The trim removed 2 bases at V and 1 base at J, leaving 3 bases unmatched. The CDR3 DNA reads as TGTGCCAGCAGTTACGGCCTAGCGGGGGGCACAGATACGCAGTATTTT. It yields the protein CASSYGLAGGTDTQYF.

This chain joins TRBV2 and TRBJ1-2; 8 nucleotides match TRBD1. The CDR3 contains 14 residues. Germline lookup yields CDR1 SNHLY and CDR2 FYNNEI. Trimming took 3 bases from V and 6 from J; bases not matched to a gene: 6. CDR3 residues: CASSEGRTGNGYTF. The CDR3 bases are TGTGCCAGCAGTGAGGGGCGGACAGGGAATGGCTACACCTTC.

This sequence joins TRBV6-1 and TRBJ1-2; tentative D call: TRBD1 (5 bases). The CDR3 has 15 residues. Trimming shortened V by 1 base and J by 0 bases, and 9 bases separated the two germline ends. The V gene's germline CDR1 is MNHNS and CDR2 SASEGT. The chain's CDR3 is CASSEVAGSNYGYTF. CDR3 DNA: TGTGCCAGCAGTGAAGTTGCAGGGTCTAACTATGGCTACACCTTC.

The J gene is TRBJ1-2, the V gene TRBV30, with D possibly matching TRBD1 (6 bases). The CDR3 totals 12 residues. V lost 3 bases, J lost 6 bases, and 11 bases lay in between. CDR1 is GTSNPN and CDR2 is SVGIG in the germline V gene (reference sequence). The CDR3 is CAWRLQGHGYTF. The DNA for the CDR3 is TGTGCCTGGAGATTGCAGGGGCATGGCTACACCTTC. The whole variable domain, filled in from reference TRBV30 and TRBJ1-2, reads SQTIHQWPATLVQPVGSPLSLECTVEGTSNPNLYWYRQAAGRGLQLLFYSVGIGQISSEVPQNLSASRPQDRQFILSSKKLLLSDSGFYLCAWRLQGHGYTFGSGTRLTVV.

The chain carries TRBV5-1 and TRBJ1-2, with TRBD1 matching 12 bases. This CDR3 is 14 amino acids long. V shed 5 bases and J 6 bases; nucleotides not matched to a gene: 5. CDR1 is SGHRS and CDR2 is YFSETQ in the germline V gene. This CDR3 reads CASRTGTGGDGYTF. CDR3 DNA: TGCGCCAGCAGGACCGGGACAGGGGGCGATGGCTACACCTTC.

There are a few counts of this clone. The J gene is TRBJ2-7, the V gene TRBV5-1; 8 bases are a match to TRBD1. The CDR3 is 15 amino acids. Germline assignment: CDR1 SGHRS and CDR2 YFSETQ. V shed 1 base, J shed 5 bases, and the junction held 8 bases outside the gene matches. The DNA for the CDR3 is TGCGCCAGCAGCTTGTATACAGGGGGTCAGGACGAGCAGTACTTC. Residues: CASSLYTGGQDEQYF.

This chain uses TRBV6-5 with TRBJ2-1; TRBD2 is a possible D gene (5 bases). The CDR3 is 15 residues long. CDR1 and CDR2 from the germline V gene are MNHEY and SVGAGI. V lost 4 bases, J lost 9 bases, and 19 bases lay in between. This chain's CDR3 is CASSLGLLSESEQFF. The CDR3 nucleotides are TGTGCCAGCAGTTTAGGACTCTTAAGCGAAAGTGAGCAGTTCTTC.

The chain is built from TRBV25-1 and TRBJ1-2; perhaps TRBD1 as D (5 bases). V was shortened by 0 bases and J by 1 base, with 6 bases between the two germline ends. CDR1 is MGHDK, CDR2 SYGVNS, per germline. The CDR3 totals 14 residues. The CDR3 loop is CASSEYQGNYGYTF. The CDR3 DNA is TGTGCCAGCAGTGAATATCAGGGTAACTATGGCTACACCTTC.

V usage is TRBV30 and J usage is TRBJ1-5; weak D call: TRBD1 (6 bases). In germline, CDR1 is GTSNPN, CDR2 SVGIG (reference sequence). This CDR3 spans 13 amino acids. V lost 2 bases and J lost 3, with 8 bases in between. CDR3 in DNA: TGTGCCTGGAGTTCGGGACACAATCAGCCCCAGCATTTT. It specifies CAWSSGHNQPQHF.